These 3 T cell receptor beta chains were all obtained from the same sample, sequenced in a study of blood T cells in healthy people across ages. Sample-barcoded 5' priming and a J-beta primer mix drove a second PCR of roughly 6 to 12 cycles. MiXCR, applied by TCRdb to the 5' RACE reads, yields one record per CDR3 protein. The repertoire holds 1,100,000 or so distinct CDR3 sequences, with more than 40% as singletons. The sequenced material came from blood. These receptors all stem from a woman aged 55-70 years in good health.

The sample holds one count of this clonotype. The chain has TRBV5-6 and TRBJ2-1, with D perhaps matching TRBD1 (6 bases). Deletions cut 5 bases from V and 4 bases from J, with 10 bases between. This CDR3 spans 13 amino acids. Germline values: CDR1 SGHDT, CDR2 YYEEEE. The CDR3 nucleotides read TGTGCCAGCAGTTCCGACAGGTACAATGAGCAGTTCTTC. Protein sequence: CASSSDRYNEQFF.

The rearrangement uses TRBV28 and TRBJ2-5; possible D gene TRBD2, 6 bases. The CDR3 totals 15 residues. Germline V gene data show CDR1 as MDHEN and CDR2 as SYDVKM. The V gene lost 7 bases and the J gene lost 2 bases, with 17 bases spanning the gap. CDR3 bases: TGTGCCAGCACACCGACCGGGGCGGGACAAGAGACCCAGTACTTC. It yields the protein CASTPTGAGQETQYF.

The rearrangement uses TRBV6-5 and TRBJ2-7; 11 positions agree with TRBD1. CDR1 and CDR2 (germline): MNHEY, SVGAGI. V dropped 1 base and J dropped 2; count of bases not matched to a gene: 1. The CDR3 extends over 15 amino acids. DNA of the CDR3: TGTGCCAGCAGTTACTTGGGACAGGGGGCCTACGAGCAGTACTTC. Translating gives CASSYLGQGAYEQYF.